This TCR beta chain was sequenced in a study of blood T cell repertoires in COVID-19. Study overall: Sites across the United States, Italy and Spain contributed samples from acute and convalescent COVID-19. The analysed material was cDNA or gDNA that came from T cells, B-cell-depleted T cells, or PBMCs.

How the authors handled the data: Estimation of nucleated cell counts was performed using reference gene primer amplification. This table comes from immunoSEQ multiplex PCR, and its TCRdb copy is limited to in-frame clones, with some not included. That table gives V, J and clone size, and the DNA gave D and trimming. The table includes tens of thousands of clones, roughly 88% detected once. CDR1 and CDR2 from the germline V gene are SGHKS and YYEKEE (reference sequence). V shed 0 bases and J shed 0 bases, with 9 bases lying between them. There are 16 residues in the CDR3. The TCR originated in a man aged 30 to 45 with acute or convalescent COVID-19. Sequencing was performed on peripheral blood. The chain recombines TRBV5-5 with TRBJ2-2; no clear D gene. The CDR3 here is CASSLAVTANTGELFF. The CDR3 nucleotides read TGTGCCAGCAGCTTGGCCGTAACGGCGAACACCGGGGAGCTGTTTTTT.